This T cell receptor beta chain is from a study of control samples from healthy donors and cancer patients. The assay was immunoSEQ multiplex PCR, and TCRdb's table has in-frame clones only and misses some. This sample has about 180,000 clones, with more than 80% found just once. The source material was blood. The clonotype comes from a man aged 25-45 years in good health.

The CDR3 region has the DNA TGTGCCAGCAGTGTCGGGGTTGAGGGCAATCAGCCCCAGCATTTT. Translation gives CASSVGVEGNQPQHF. V usage is TRBV2 and J usage is TRBJ1-5; no firm D call. Germline V gene data show CDR1 as SNHLY and CDR2 as FYNNEI. The CDR3 sequence is 15 residues long. V was pared by 4 bases and J by 2 bases, with 12 bases between.